A selection of T cell receptor beta chains follows, all from one sample in a study of T-cell reconstitution after alpha-beta-depleted transplantation in children. TCRdb re-called the PCR reads with MiXCR, one entry per CDR3 protein. The sample shows 250,000 to 350,000 distinct CDR3 sequences, over 20% of them seen only once. The specimen comprised PBMCs, mostly from graft donor cells, sampled 180 days after TCRalphabeta/CD19-depleted stem cell transplant. Receptors originate from a male patient younger than 18 who had a stem cell transplant for acute lymphoblastic leukemia, so the T cells may come from the graft donor. CDR3s include the opening cysteine and the closing phenylalanine or tryptophan.

V gene: TRBV20-1
J gene: TRBJ2-5
CDR3 protein: CSATGTRGTQYF

V gene: TRBV11-1
J gene: TRBJ1-5
CDR3 protein: CASSRQSNQPQHF

V gene: TRBV5-1
J gene: TRBJ2-7
CDR3 protein: CASAPGQVLFEQYF

V gene: TRBV7-9
J gene: TRBJ2-4
CDR3 protein: CASSSGTGVGAKNIQYF

V gene: TRBV12-3/TRBV12-4
J gene: TRBJ1-2
CDR3 protein: CASSFGQLNYGYTF

V gene: TRBV14
J gene: TRBJ2-1
CDR3 protein: CASSQDRLAGTWAREQFF

V gene: TRBV7-6
J gene: TRBJ2-1
CDR3 protein: CASSQLATHYNEQFF

V gene: TRBV18
J gene: TRBJ2-2
CDR3 protein: CASSEDRGSTGELFF

V gene: TRBV20-1
J gene: TRBJ1-2
CDR3 protein: CSAPPMTVPFLGYTF

V gene: TRBV9
J gene: TRBJ1-6
CDR3 protein: CASSVNEGYYLNSPLHF

V gene: TRBV7-2
J gene: TRBJ2-7
CDR3 protein: CASSPAGTETYEQYF

V gene: TRBV10-3
J gene: TRBJ2-1
CDR3 protein: CAIKEGTANEQFF

V gene: TRBV20-1
J gene: TRBJ1-2
CDR3 protein: CSASLGKGGGRDGYTF

V gene: TRBV5-1
J gene: TRBJ2-1
CDR3 protein: CASSPMTRNNEQFF

V gene: TRBV11-1
J gene: TRBJ2-1
CDR3 protein: CASSLMGHGEQFF

V gene: TRBV7-9
J gene: TRBJ1-6
CDR3 protein: CASSLGPSPLHF

V gene: TRBV6-5
J gene: TRBJ2-1
CDR3 protein: CASRVTVQISSYNEQFF

V gene: TRBV15
J gene: TRBJ2-1
CDR3 protein: CATRLGGRAWDEQFF

V gene: TRBV20-1
J gene: TRBJ2-3
CDR3 protein: CSARETSGTFASTDTQYF

V gene: TRBV7-9
J gene: TRBJ1-5
CDR3 protein: CASSLDVYNQPQHF

V gene: TRBV4-1
J gene: TRBJ1-1
CDR3 protein: CASSEAGAENTEAFF

V gene: TRBV7-3
J gene: TRBJ2-1
CDR3 protein: CASSLIPGGPLNEQFF

V gene: TRBV12-3/TRBV12-4
J gene: TRBJ2-6
CDR3 protein: CASSPKDSFGANVLTF

V gene: TRBV29-1
J gene: TRBJ1-4
CDR3 protein: CSAGGEGEKLFF

V gene: TRBV20-1
J gene: TRBJ1-6
CDR3 protein: CSARVVGSEANNSPLHF

V gene: TRBV7-2
J gene: TRBJ2-2
CDR3 protein: CASSFPLTSGNTGELFF

V gene: TRBV7-9
J gene: TRBJ1-2
CDR3 protein: CASSPGQGALNYGYTF

V gene: TRBV7-3
J gene: TRBJ2-5
CDR3 protein: CASSSSGTAQETQYF

V gene: TRBV5-1
J gene: TRBJ2-1
CDR3 protein: CASSLQGGHNEQFF

V gene: TRBV20-1
J gene: TRBJ2-2
CDR3 protein: CSAREAGSAGELFF

V gene: TRBV9
J gene: TRBJ2-1
CDR3 protein: CASSGRGLAVYNEQFF

V gene: TRBV20-1
J gene: TRBJ2-1
CDR3 protein: CSARVQGRSYSEQFF

V gene: TRBV20-1
J gene: TRBJ2-3
CDR3 protein: CSASWTVTDTQYF

V gene: TRBV11-1
J gene: TRBJ2-3
CDR3 protein: CASSLFGQGASPDTQYF

V gene: TRBV18
J gene: TRBJ2-7
CDR3 protein: CASSPLPTGGAEQYF

V gene: TRBV7-7
J gene: TRBJ2-2
CDR3 protein: CASGLRAGELFF

V gene: TRBV15
J gene: TRBJ2-3
CDR3 protein: CATSNGYTQYF

V gene: TRBV5-1
J gene: TRBJ1-2
CDR3 protein: CASSPGDRGLYGYTF

V gene: TRBV4-1
J gene: TRBJ2-7
CDR3 protein: CASSRIQSSSYEQYF